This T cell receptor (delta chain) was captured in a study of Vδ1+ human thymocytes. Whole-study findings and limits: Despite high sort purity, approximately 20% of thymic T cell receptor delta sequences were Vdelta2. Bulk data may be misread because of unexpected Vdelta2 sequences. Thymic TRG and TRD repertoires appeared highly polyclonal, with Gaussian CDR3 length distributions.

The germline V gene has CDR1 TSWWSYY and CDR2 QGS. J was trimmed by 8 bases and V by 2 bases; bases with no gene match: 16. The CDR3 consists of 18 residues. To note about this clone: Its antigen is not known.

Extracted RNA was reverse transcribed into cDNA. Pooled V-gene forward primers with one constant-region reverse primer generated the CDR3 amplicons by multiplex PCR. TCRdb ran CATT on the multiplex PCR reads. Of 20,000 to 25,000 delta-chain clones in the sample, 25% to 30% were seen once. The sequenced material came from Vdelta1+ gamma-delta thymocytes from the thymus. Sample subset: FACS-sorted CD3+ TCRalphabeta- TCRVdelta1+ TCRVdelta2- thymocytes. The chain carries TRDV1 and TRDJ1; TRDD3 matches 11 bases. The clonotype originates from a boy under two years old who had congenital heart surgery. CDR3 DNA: TGTGCTCTTGGGGAAGGCCCCCCTGTACTGGGGGATAAGGGCAAACTCATCTTT. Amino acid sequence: CALGEGPPVLGDKGKLIF.